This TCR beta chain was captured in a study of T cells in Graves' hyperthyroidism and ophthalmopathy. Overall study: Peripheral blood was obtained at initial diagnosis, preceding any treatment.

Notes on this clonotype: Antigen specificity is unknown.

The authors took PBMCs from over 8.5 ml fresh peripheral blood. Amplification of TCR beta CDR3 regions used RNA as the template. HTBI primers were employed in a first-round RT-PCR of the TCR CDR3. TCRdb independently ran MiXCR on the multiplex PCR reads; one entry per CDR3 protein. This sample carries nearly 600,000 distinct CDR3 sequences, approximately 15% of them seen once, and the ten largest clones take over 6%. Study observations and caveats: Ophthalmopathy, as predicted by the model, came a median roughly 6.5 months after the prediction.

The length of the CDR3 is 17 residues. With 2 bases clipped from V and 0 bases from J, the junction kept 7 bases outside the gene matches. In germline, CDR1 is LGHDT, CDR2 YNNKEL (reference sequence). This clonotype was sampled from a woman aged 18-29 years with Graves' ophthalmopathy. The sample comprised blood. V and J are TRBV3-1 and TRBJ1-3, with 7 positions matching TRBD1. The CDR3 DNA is TGTGCCAGCAGCCAACGACCGGGACAGAGCTCTGGAAACACCATATATTTT. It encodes CASSQRPGQSSGNTIYF.